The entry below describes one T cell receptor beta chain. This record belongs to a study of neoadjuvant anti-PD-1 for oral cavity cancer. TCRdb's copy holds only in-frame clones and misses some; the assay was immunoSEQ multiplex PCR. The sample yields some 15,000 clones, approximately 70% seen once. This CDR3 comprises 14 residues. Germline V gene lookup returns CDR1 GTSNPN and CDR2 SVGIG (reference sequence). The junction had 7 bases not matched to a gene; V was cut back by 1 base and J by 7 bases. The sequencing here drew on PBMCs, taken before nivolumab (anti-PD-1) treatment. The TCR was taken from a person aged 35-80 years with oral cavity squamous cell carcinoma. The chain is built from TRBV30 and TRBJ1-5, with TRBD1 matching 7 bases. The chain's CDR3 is CAWSGQGVGQPQHF. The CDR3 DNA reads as TGTGCCTGGAGTGGACAGGGTGTCGGGCAGCCCCAGCATTTT.